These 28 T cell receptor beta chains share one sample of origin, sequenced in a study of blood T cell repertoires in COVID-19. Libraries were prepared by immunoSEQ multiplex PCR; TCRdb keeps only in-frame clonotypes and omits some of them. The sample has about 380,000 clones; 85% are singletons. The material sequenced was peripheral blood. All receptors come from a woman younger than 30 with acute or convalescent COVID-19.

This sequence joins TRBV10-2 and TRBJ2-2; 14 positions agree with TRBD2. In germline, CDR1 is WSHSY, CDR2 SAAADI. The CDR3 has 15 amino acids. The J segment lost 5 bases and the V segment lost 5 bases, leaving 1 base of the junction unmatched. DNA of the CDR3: TGCGCCAGCAGTTGGACTAGCGGGAGGACCGGGGAGCTGTTTTTT. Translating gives CASSWTSGRTGELFF.

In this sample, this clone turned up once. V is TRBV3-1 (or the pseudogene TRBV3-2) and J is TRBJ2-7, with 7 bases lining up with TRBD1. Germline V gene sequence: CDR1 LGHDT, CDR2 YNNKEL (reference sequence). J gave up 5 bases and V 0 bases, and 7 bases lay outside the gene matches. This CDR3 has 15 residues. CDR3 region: CASSQDRGQEDEQYF. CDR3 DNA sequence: TGTGCCAGCAGCCAAGACCGAGGACAGGAGGACGAGCAGTACTTC.

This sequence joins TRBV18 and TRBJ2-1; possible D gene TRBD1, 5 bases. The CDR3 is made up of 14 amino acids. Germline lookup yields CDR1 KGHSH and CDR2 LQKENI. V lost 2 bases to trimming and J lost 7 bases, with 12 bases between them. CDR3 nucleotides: TGTGCCAGCTCACCAAACCAGGGTGGTAATGAGCAGTTCTTC. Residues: CASSPNQGGNEQFF.

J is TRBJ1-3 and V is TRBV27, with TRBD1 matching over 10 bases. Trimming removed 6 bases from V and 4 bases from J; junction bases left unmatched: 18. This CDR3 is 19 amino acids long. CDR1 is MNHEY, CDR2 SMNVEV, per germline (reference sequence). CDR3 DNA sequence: TGTGCCAGCAGCCTTAAGCCGCCGGGACAGGGGAGTCCCGGAAACACCATATATTTT. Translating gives CASSLKPPGQGSPGNTIYF.

The CDR3 region is CASSEDGKVGGTDTQYF. Written as DNA, the CDR3 is TGTGCCAGCAGCGAGGATGGGAAAGTAGGGGGCACAGATACGCAGTATTTT. The chain carries TRBV9 and TRBJ2-3; a possible D gene is TRBD1 (5 bases). The CDR3 runs 17 residues. V was clipped by 3 bases and J by 1 base, with 18 bases between them. Germline CDR1 reads SGDLS; CDR2 reads YYNGEE.

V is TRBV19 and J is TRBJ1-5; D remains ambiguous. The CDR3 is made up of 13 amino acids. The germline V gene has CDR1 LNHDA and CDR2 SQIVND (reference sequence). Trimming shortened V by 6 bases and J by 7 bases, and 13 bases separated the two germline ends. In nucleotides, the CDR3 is TGTGCCAGTAGCCCCCGAGGTCTCCAGCCCCAGCATTTT. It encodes CASSPRGLQPQHF.

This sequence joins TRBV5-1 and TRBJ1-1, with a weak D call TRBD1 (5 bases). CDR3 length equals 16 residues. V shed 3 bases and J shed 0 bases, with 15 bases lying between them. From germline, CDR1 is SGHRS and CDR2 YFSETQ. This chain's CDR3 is CASSSGGGQMNTEAFF. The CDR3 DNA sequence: TGCGCCAGCAGCTCTGGGGGAGGACAAATGAACACTGAAGCTTTCTTT.

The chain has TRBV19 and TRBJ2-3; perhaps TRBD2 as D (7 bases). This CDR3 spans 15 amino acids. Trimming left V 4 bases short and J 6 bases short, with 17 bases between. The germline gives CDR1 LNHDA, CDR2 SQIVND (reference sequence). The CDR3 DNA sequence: TGTGCCAGTAGTAAATGGGAGGGGGGCCGGGATACGCAGTATTTT. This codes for CASSKWEGGRDTQYF.

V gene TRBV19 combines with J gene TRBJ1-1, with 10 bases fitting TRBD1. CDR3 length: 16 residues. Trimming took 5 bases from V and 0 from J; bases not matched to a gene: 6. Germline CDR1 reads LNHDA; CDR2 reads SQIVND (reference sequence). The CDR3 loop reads CASSEGTGEMNTEAFF. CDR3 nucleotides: TGTGCCAGTAGTGAGGGGACAGGGGAGATGAACACTGAAGCTTTCTTT.

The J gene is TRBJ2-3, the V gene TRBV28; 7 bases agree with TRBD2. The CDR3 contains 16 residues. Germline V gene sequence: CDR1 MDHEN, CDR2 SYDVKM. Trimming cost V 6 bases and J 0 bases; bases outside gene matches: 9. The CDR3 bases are TGTGCCAGCAGCCGGTGGTTGCGGGAGAGCACAGATACGCAGTATTTT. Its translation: CASSRWLRESTDTQYF. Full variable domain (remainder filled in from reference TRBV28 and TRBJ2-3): DVKVTQSSRYLVKRTGEKVFLECVQDMDHENMFWYRQDPGLGLRLIYFSYDVKMKEKGDIPEGYSVSREKKERFSLILESASTNQTSMYLCASSRWLRESTDTQYFGPGTRLTVL.

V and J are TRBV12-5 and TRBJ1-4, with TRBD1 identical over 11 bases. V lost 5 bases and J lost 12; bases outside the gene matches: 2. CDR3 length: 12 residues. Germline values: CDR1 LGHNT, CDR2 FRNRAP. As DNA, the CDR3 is TGTGCTAGTGGTGGACAGGGGGCAGAACTGTTTTTT. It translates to CASGGQGAELFF.

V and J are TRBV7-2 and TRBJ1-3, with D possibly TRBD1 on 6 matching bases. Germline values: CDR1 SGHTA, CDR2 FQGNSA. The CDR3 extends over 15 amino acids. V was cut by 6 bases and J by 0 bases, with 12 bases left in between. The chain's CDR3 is CASSRDRSSGNTIYF. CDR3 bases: TGTGCCAGCAGTCGAGACAGGAGCTCTGGAAACACCATATATTTT.

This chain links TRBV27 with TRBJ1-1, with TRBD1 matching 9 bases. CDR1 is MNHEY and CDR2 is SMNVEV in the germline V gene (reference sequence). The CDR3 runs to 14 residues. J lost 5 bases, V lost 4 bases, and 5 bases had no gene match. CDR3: CASSWGQGVTEAFF. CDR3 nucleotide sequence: TGTGCCAGCAGTTGGGGACAGGGTGTAACTGAAGCTTTCTTT.

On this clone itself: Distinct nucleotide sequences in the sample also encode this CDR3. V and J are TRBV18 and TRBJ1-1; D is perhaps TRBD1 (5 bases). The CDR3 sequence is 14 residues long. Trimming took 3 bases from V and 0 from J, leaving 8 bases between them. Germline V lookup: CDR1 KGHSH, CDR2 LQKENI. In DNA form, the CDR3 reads TGTGCCAGCTCACCGTTGACAGTGAACACTGAAGCTTTCTTT. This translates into CASSPLTVNTEAFF.

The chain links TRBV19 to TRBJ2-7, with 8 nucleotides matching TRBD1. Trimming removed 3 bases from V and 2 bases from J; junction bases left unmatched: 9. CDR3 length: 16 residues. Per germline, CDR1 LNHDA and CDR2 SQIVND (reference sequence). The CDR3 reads CASSIRQGPPTYEQYF. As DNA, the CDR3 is TGTGCCAGTAGTATCAGACAGGGGCCCCCTACCTACGAGCAGTACTTC.

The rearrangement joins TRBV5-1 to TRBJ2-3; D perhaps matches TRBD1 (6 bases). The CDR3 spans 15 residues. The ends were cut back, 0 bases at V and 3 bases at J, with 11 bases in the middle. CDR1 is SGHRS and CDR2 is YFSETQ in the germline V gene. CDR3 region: CASSLGPGETDTQYF. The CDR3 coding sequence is TGCGCCAGCAGCTTGGGTCCAGGGGAAACAGATACGCAGTATTTT.

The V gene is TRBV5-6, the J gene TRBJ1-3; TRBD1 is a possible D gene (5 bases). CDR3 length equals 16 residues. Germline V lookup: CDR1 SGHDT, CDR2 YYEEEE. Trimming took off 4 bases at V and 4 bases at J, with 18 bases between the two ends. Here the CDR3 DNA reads TGTGCCAGCAGCAATGCCCCGGGGGTAATCGGAAACACCATATATTTT. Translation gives CASSNAPGVIGNTIYF.

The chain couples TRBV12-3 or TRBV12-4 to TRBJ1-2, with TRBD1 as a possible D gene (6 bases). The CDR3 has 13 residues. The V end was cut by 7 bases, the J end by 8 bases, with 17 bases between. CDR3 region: CASTPGGGYGYTF. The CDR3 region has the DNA TGTGCCAGCACCCCGGGCGGGGGCTACGGCTACACCTTC.

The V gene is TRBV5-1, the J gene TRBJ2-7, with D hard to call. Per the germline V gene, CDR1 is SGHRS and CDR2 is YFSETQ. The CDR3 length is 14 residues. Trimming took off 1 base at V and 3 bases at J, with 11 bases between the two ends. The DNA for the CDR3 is TGCGCCAGCAGCTTGCGGTCACTGGTCTACGAGCAGTACTTC. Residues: CASSLRSLVYEQYF.

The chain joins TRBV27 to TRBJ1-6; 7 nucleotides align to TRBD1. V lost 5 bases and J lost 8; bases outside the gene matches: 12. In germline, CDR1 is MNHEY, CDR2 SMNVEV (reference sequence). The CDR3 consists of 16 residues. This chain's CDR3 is CASSPQKGGADSPLHF. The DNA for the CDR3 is TGTGCCAGCAGTCCCCAGAAAGGGGGCGCGGATTCACCCCTCCACTTT.

CDR3 sequence (DNA): TGTGCCAGCAGCATACAGGGGGCGGATGGCTACACCTTC. Protein sequence: CASSIQGADGYTF. The gene calls are TRBV11-1 and TRBJ1-2; the match to TRBD1 covers 9 bases. V shed 5 bases, J shed 6 bases, and the junction held 4 bases outside the gene matches. The CDR3 is 13 residues long. Per the germline V gene, CDR1 is SGHAT and CDR2 is FQDESV (reference sequence).

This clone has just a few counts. The CDR3 nucleotides read TGTGCCAGCAGCCCAAGCGTAACAGGGCGAGGCTACACCTTC. Protein product: CASSPSVTGRGYTF. The chain is built from TRBV3-1 (or the pseudogene TRBV3-2) and TRBJ1-2, with D tentatively TRBD1 (6 bases). Trimming took 4 bases from V and 8 from J, leaving 17 bases between them. Germline lookup yields CDR1 LGHDT and CDR2 YNNKEL (reference sequence). The length of the CDR3 is 14 residues.

The CDR3 here is CASSPPQVVNTEAFF. The CDR3 nucleotides are TGTGCCAGCAGCCCTCCTCAGGTGGTGAACACTGAAGCTTTCTTT. The V and J genes are TRBV5-5 and TRBJ1-1; D gene ambiguous. Germline loops: CDR1 SGHKS, CDR2 YYEKEE (reference sequence). The CDR3 is made up of 15 amino acids. The V and J ends lost 4 bases and 0 bases respectively, with 13 bases between them.

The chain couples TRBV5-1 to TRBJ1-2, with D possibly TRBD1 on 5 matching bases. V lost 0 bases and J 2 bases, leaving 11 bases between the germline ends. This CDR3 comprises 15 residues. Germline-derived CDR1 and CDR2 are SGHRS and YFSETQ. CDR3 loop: CASSLDRRPNYGYTF. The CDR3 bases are TGCGCCAGCAGCTTGGACAGGCGACCGAACTATGGCTACACCTTC.

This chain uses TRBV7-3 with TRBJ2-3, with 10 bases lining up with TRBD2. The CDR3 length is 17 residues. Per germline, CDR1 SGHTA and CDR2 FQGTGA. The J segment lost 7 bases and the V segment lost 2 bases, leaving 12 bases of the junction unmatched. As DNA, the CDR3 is TGTGCCAGCAGCTTATCCCTAGCGGGAGCCGTACCGTATACGCAGTATTTT. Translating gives CASSLSLAGAVPYTQYF.

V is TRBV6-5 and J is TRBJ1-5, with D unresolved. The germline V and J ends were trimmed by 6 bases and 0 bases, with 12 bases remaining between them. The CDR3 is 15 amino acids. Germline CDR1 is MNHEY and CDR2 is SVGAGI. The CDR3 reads CASRAQVNSNQPQHF. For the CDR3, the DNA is TGTGCCAGCAGGGCGCAGGTTAATAGCAATCAGCCCCAGCATTTT.

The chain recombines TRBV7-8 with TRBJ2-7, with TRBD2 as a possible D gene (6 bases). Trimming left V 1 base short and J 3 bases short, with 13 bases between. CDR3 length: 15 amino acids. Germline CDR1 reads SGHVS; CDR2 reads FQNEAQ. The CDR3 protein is CASSLDGRNHYEQYF. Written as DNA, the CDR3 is TGTGCCAGCAGCTTAGACGGGAGAAACCACTACGAGCAGTACTTC.

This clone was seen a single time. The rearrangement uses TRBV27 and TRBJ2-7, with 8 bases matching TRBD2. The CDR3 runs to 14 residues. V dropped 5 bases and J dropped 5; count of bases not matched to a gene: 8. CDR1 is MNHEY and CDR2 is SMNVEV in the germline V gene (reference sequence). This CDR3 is CASSLWTSRDEQYF. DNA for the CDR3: TGTGCCAGCAGTCTATGGACTAGCAGGGACGAGCAGTACTTC.